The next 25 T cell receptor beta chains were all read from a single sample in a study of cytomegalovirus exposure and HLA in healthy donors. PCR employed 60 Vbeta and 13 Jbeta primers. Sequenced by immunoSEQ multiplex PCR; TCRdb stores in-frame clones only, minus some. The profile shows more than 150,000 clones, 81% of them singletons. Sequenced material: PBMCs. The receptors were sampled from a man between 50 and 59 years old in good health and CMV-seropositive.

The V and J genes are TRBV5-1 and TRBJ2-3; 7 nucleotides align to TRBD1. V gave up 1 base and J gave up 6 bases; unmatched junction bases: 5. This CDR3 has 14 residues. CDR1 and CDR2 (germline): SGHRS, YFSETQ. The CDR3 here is CASSLNRGEDTQYF. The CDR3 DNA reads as TGCGCCAGCAGCTTGAACAGGGGAGAGGATACGCAGTATTTT. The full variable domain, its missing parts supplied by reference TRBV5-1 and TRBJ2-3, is KAGVTQTPRYLIKTRGQQVTLSCSPISGHRSVSWYQQTPGQGLQFLFEYFSETQRNKGNFPGRFSGRQFSNSRSEMNVSTLELGDSALYLCASSLNRGEDTQYFGPGTRLTVL.

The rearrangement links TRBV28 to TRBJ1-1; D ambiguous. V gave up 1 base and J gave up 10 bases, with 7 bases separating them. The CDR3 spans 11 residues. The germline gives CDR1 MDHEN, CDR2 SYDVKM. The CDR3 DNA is TGTGCCAGCAGTTTATCCCGTCGAGCTTTCTTT. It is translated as CASSLSRRAFF.

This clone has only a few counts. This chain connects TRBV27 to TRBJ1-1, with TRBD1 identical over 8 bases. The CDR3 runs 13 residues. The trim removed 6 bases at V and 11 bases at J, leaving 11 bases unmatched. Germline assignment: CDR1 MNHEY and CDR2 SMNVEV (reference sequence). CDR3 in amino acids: CASRSGQGARAFF. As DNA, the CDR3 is TGTGCCAGCAGATCTGGGCAGGGGGCGCGGGCTTTCTTT.

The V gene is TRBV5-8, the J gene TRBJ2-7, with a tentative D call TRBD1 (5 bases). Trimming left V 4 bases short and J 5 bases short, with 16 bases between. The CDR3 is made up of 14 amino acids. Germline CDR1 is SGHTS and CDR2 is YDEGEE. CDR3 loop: CASSLMAGYHEQYF. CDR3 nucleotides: TGTGCCAGCAGCCTAATGGCAGGGTACCACGAGCAGTACTTC.

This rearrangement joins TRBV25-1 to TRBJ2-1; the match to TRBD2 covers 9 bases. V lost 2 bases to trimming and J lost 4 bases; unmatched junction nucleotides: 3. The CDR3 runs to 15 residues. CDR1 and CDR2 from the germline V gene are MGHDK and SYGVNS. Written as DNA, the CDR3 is TGTGCCAGCAGTGAACAGCGGGAGGATTACAATGAGCAGTTCTTC. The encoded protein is CASSEQREDYNEQFF.

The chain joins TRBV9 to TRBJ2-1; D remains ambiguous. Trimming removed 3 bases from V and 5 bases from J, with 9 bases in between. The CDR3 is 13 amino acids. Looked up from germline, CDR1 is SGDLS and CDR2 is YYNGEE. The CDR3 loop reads CASSEYRDNEQFF. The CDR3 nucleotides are TGTGCCAGCAGCGAGTACAGAGACAATGAGCAGTTCTTC.

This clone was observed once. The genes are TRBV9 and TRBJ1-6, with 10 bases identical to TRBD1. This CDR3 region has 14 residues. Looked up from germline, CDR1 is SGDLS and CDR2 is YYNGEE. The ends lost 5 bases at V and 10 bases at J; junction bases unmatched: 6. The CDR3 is CASSDDRGLSPLHF. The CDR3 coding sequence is TGTGCCAGCAGTGACGACAGGGGGCTGTCACCCCTCCACTTT. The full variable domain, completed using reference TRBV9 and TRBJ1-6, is DSGVTQTPKHLITATGQRVTLRCSPRSGDLSVYWYQQSLDQGLQFLIQYYNGEERAKGNILERFSAQQFPDLHSELNLSSLELGDSALYFCASSDDRGLSPLHFGNGTRLTVT.

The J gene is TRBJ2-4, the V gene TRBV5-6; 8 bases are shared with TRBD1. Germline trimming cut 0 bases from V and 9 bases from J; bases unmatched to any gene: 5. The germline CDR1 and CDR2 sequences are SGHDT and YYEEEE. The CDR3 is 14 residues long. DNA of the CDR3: TGTGCCAGCAGCTTGGCGGGACAGGTAACCATTCAGTACTTC. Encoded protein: CASSLAGQVTIQYF.

In DNA, the CDR3 is TGTGCCAGCAACGGGGGAGCAGAGACCCAGTACTTC. Translation gives CASNGGAETQYF. The V and J genes are TRBV2 and TRBJ2-5, with D possibly matching TRBD2 (6 bases). Trimming took 7 bases from V and 4 from J, leaving 10 bases between them. Germline V CDR1 and CDR2: SNHLY, FYNNEI. This CDR3 spans 12 amino acids.

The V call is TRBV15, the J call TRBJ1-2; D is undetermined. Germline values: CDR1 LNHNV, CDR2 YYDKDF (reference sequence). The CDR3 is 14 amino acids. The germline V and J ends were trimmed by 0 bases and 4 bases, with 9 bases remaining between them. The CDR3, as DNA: TGTGCCACCAGCAGAGATCTGGAGTCCTATGGCTACACCTTC. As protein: CATSRDLESYGYTF. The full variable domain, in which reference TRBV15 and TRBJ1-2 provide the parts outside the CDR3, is DAMVIQNPRYQVTQFGKPVTLSCSQTLNHNVMYWYQQKSSQAPKLLFHYYDKDFNNEADTPDNFQSRRPNTSFCFLDIRSPGLGDTAMYLCATSRDLESYGYTFGSGTRLTVV.

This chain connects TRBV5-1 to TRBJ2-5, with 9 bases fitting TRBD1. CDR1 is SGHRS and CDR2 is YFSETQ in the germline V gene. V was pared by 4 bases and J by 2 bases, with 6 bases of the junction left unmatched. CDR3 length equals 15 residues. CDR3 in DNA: TGCGCCAGCAGCGGAAAGGACAGGGGTCAAGAGACCCAGTACTTC. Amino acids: CASSGKDRGQETQYF.

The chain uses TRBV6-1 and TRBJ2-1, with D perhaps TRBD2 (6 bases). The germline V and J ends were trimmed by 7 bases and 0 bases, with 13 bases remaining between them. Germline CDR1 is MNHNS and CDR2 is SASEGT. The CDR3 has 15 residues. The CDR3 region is CASILSGPSYNEQFF. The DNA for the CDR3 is TGTGCCAGCATCCTTAGCGGTCCCTCCTACAATGAGCAGTTCTTC.

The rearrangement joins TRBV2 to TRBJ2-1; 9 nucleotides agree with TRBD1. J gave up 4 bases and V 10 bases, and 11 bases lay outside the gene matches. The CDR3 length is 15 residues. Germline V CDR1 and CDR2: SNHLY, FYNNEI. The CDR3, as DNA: TGTGCCATCCCCCGCGGGACAGGGATTTACAATGAGCAGTTCTTC. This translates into CAIPRGTGIYNEQFF.

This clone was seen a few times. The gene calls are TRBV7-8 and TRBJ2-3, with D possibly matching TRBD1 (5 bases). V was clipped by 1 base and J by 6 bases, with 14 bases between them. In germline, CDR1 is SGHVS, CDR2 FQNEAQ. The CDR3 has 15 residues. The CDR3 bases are TGTGCCAGCAGCTTAGGTCAGGGCCGTTGGGATACGCAGTATTTT. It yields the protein CASSLGQGRWDTQYF.

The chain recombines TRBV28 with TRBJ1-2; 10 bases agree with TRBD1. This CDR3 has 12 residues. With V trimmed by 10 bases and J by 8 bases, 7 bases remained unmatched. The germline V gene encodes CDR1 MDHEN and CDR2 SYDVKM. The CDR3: CATTGGVKGYTF. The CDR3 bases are TGTGCCACGACAGGGGGCGTCAAGGGCTACACCTTC.

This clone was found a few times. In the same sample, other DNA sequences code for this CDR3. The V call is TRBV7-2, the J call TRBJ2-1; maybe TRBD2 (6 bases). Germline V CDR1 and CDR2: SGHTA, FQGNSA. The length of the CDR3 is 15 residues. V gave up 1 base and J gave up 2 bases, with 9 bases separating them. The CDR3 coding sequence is TGTGCCAGCAGCTTAGACGGGGGAACCTACAATGAGCAGTTCTTC. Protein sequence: CASSLDGGTYNEQFF.

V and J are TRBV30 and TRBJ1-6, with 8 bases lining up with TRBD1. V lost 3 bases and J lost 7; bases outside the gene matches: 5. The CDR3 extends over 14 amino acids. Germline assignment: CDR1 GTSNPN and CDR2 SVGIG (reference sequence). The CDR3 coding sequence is TGTGCCTGGAGATCGTGGACAGGGAATTCACCCCTCCACTTT. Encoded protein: CAWRSWTGNSPLHF. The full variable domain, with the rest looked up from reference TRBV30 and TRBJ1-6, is SQTIHQWPATLVQPVGSPLSLECTVEGTSNPNLYWYRQAAGRGLQLLFYSVGIGQISSEVPQNLSASRPQDRQFILSSKKLLLSDSGFYLCAWRSWTGNSPLHFGNGTRLTVT.

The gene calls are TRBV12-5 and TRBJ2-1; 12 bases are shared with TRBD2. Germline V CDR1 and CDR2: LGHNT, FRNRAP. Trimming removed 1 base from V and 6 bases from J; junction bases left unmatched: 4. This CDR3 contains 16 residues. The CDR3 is CASGLGGLAGFNEQFF. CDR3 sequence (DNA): TGTGCTAGTGGTTTGGGAGGACTAGCGGGATTCAATGAGCAGTTCTTC.

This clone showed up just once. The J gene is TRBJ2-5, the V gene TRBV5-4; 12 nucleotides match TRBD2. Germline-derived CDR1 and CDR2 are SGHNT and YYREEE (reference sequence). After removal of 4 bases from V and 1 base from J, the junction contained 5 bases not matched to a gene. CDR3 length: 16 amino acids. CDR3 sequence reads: CASSPATSGGQETQYF. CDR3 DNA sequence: TGTGCCAGCAGCCCTGCGACTAGCGGGGGCCAAGAGACCCAGTACTTC. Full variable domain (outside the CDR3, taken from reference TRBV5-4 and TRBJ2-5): ETGVTQSPTHLIKTRGQQVTLRCSSQSGHNTVSWYQQALGQGPQFIFQYYREEENGRGNFPPRFSGLQFPNYSSELNVNALELDDSALYLCASSPATSGGQETQYFGPGTRLLVL.

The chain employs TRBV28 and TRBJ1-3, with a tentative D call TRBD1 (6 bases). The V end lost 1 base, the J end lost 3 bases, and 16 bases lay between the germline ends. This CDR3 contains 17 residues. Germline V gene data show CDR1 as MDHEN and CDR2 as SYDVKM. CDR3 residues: CASSLFPRTARGNTIYF. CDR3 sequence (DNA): TGTGCCAGCAGTTTATTTCCTCGGACAGCTCGTGGAAACACCATATATTTT.

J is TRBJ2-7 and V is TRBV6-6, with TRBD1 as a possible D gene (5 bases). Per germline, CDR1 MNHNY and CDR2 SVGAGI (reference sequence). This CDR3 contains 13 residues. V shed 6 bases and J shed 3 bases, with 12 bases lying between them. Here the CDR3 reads CASSLGQGYEQYF. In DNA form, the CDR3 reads TGTGCCAGCAGCTTAGGCCAGGGCTACGAGCAGTACTTC.

CDR3 sequence reads: CASCAGTANTGELFF. CDR3 nucleotide sequence: TGTGCCAGTTGCGCCGGGACAGCTAACACCGGGGAGCTGTTTTTT. V usage is TRBV19 and J usage is TRBJ2-2, with 7 positions matching TRBD1. The germline V gene has CDR1 LNHDA and CDR2 SQIVND (reference sequence). V was clipped by 8 bases and J by 2 bases; unmatched bases: 8. This CDR3 spans 15 amino acids. The complete variable domain, with remaining parts taken from reference TRBV19 and TRBJ2-2, reads DGGITQSPKYLFRKEGQNVTLSCEQNLNHDAMYWYRQDPGQGLRLIYYSQIVNDFQKGDIAEGYSVSREKKESFPLTVTSAQKNPTAFYLCASCAGTANTGELFFGEGSRLTVL.

The CDR3 bases are TGCAGCGTTACACACCGACTAGCGGGTAGCGGTGAGCAGTTCTTC. It translates to CSVTHRLAGSGEQFF. The gene calls are TRBV29-1 and TRBJ2-1; 10 bases match TRBD2. With 5 bases clipped from V and 9 bases from J, the junction kept 13 bases outside the gene matches. CDR3 size: 15 residues. Germline CDR1 and CDR2: SQVTM and ANQGSEA.

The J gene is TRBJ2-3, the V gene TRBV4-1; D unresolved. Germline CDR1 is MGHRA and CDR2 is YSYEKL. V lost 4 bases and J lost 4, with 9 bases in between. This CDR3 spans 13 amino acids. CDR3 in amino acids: CASSLTLPDTQYF. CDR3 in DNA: TGCGCCAGCAGCCTCACTTTGCCAGATACGCAGTATTTT.

The CDR3 here is CASSLSAIYGYTF. CDR3 bases: TGTGCCAGCAGTTTATCAGCGATCTATGGCTACACCTTC. The chain combines TRBV6-5 with TRBJ1-2; D is undetermined. The V and J ends lost 4 bases and 4 bases respectively, with 10 bases between them. CDR1 is MNHEY and CDR2 is SVGAGI in the germline V gene. The CDR3 runs 13 residues.